This record looks at one T cell receptor (beta chain) sequence and its context. Its antigen specificity is not known. Within one base of it there is no much larger clone, and no base qualities were kept. This sample is part of a study of blood T cell repertoires in COVID-19 (dated by TCRdb to 2018 to 2020). Context from the whole study: Collaborator samples came from the United States, Italy and Spain and covered acute and convalescent phases of COVID-19. The prospective study material was composed of cDNA or gDNA derived from T cells, B-cell-depleted T cells, or PBMCs. Samples were obtained from the ongoing ImmuneRACE study (first 160 participants) and from some 1,300 subjects provided by 6 global collaborators. Where available, HLA class I and class II types were obtained from metadata supplied by the sample provider rather than from assay-based typing. A de-identified subject ID, COVID-19 status, age in years and sex were almost always included in the sample metadata. A freely available public database, intended as a resource for researchers studying the immune response to SARS-CoV-2, is where the repertoires were released. The dataset comprised deeply sampled blood TCRbeta repertoires from subjects exposed to, actively infected with, or recovered from COVID-19.

Another Seattle source contributed samples from volunteer blood donors who had recovered from COVID-19. Each collaborating institution followed its own protocols to collect whole blood in K2EDTA tubes. For TCRbeta analysis, collaborators shipped samples in one of three forms: frozen whole blood, isolated PBMCs, or DNA extracted from either of those sample types. TCRbeta CDR3 regions were amplified from genomic DNA by means of the immunoSEQ Assay, a bias-controlled multiplex PCR. Regarding the original processing steps: The number of nucleated cells in each sample was estimated by amplification of reference gene primers within the assay. To quantify the absolute abundance of each unique TCRbeta CDR3 rearrangement, sequence reads were collapsed and filtered. For each sample, productive Simpson clonality was calculated by taking the square root of Simpson's diversity index across productive rearrangements. Sourced from immuneACCESS, this table was stored by TCRdb with only in-frame sequences that have V and J called. A share of the clones is absent; for the studies checked, an unresolved V gene accounts for under half, and the remainder has no known explanation. V and J calls and clone size are those listed in that table; D and trimming were worked out from the DNA. Recorded for this sample are 200,000 to 300,000 clones; about 89% of them occurred a single time. The ten top clones hold about 9.8% of the sample.

Study-wide findings and limitations: The amount of clinical and demographic metadata varied by source and participant and was provided uncurated.

In the germline V gene, CDR1 corresponds to SGHTA and CDR2 to FQGNSA. Inclusive of the bounding cysteine and phenylalanine, the CDR3 is 15 residues long. Left in the record is the CDR3 DNA by itself, 45 bases read in frame from the first base. Unmatched junction bases come to 9, with V trimmed by 5 bases and J by 4 bases. This chain joins TRBV7-2 to TRBJ2-5, with 8 junctional bases fitting TRBD2. The TCR originated in a middle-aged man who had recovered from COVID-19. Material: peripheral blood. The DNA reads as follows: TGTGCCAGCAGCGTCGGGGGGGCCTCAACAGAGACCCAGTACTTC. It codes for CASSVGGASTETQYF.